The entry below describes one T cell receptor beta chain. Its antigen is still unknown. Whole blood served as the source of total RNA, and no T cell sorting took place. Every TCR library used about 3,700 ng of total RNA. From its re-call of the 5' RACE reads, TCRdb lists each CDR3 protein once, without DNA. Here the sample table reports 190,000 or so distinct CDR3 sequences. The CDR3 consists of 15 residues. Germline V lookup: CDR1 SNHLY, CDR2 FYNNEI. This specimen comes from a study of monozygotic twins with inflammatory bowel disease. General study points: Twins with IBD were found to have lower TCRbeta diversity (inverse Simpson) than healthy co-twins. Twins classed as concordant or discordant showed no difference in repertoire similarity, possibly from limited power.

The chain links TRBV2 to TRBJ2-2; the D call of TRBD1 rests on TCRdb alone, since no DNA is present to check it. The receptor's source is a human donor with ulcerative colitis or Crohn's disease, or a healthy co-twin of an affected twin (not recorded which). Sequenced material: blood. The CDR3 spells CASRPGLTNTGELFF.